These 10 T cell receptor beta chains came from one sample sequenced in a study of CD4 T cells in relation to SARS-CoV-2 and coronaviruses. Their antigens remain unidentified. Clones were read by immunoSEQ multiplex PCR, and TCRdb kept only the in-frame ones, dropping some. The table records about 26,000 clones, around 73% of them present only once. The unexposed donors gave CD4+ T cells in about 2010-2018, prior to COVID-19. Isolation of CD4+ T cells took place after less than 13 days in culture. Sequenced sample: CD4+ T cells from PBMCs, cultured in vitro. The receptors shown here come from a human donor in good health.

This rearrangement joins TRBV7-6 to TRBJ1-2, with TRBD1 identical over 10 bases. The CDR3 spans 15 residues. Losses at the gene ends were 3 bases for V and 4 bases for J; bases not matched to a gene: 5. CDR1 and CDR2 from the germline V gene are SGHVS and FNYEAQ. The CDR3 sequence: CASSLGRDRGYGYTF. The CDR3 DNA reads TGTGCCAGCAGCTTGGGCCGGGACAGGGGCTATGGCTACACCTTC. Together with reference TRBV7-6 and TRBJ1-2, the CDR3 gives the full variable domain: GAGVSQSPRYKVTKRGQDVALRCDPISGHVSLYWYRQALGQGPEFLTYFNYEAQQDKSGLPNDRFSAERPEGSISTLTIQRTEQRDSAMYRCASSLGRDRGYGYTFGSGTRLTVV.

V usage is TRBV18 and J usage is TRBJ2-3; 7 nucleotides agree with TRBD1. This CDR3 comprises 13 residues. V lost 2 bases and J lost 4; bases outside the gene matches: 0. Germline CDR1 and CDR2: KGHSH and LQKENI. The CDR3 loop reads CASSPTGADTQYF. CDR3 DNA sequence: TGTGCCAGCTCACCAACAGGGGCAGATACGCAGTATTTT.

V gene TRBV9 combines with J gene TRBJ2-7; tentatively, D is TRBD1 (6 bases). Germline V CDR1 and CDR2: SGDLS, YYNGEE. The CDR3 is made up of 14 amino acids. V was shortened by 0 bases and J by 4 bases, with 11 bases between the two germline ends. CDR3 DNA sequence: TGTGCCAGCAGCGTAGATGACAGGAGGTACGAGCAGTACTTC. Translation gives CASSVDDRRYEQYF.

The genes are TRBV27 and TRBJ1-2; D is unclear. This CDR3 is 13 amino acids long. From germline, CDR1 is MNHEY and CDR2 SMNVEV (reference sequence). V lost 10 bases and J lost 4, with 16 bases in between. The CDR3, as DNA: TGTGCCACCCGTTGGGGTGTAGTCTATGGCTACACCTTC. Protein product: CATRWGVVYGYTF.

The sample holds one count of this clone. V usage is TRBV6-1 and J usage is TRBJ2-5; TRBD2 aligns across 7 bases. The CDR3 contains 19 residues. CDR1 MNHNS and CDR2 SASEGT come from the germline V gene. With V trimmed by 4 bases and J by 4 bases, 21 bases remained unmatched. The CDR3 DNA sequence: TGTGCCAGCAGTGGGGGCTCGGGGGGAGGGAGGCTATTGTTAGAGACCCAGTACTTC. Protein product: CASSGGSGGGRLLLETQYF.

This clone has only a few counts. The chain combines TRBV4-3 with TRBJ1-1, with a weak D call TRBD1 (5 bases). The V gene lost 4 bases and the J gene lost 0 bases, with 9 bases spanning the gap. CDR1 is LGHNA, CDR2 YSLEER, per germline. The CDR3 loop spans 14 amino acids. The CDR3 protein is CASSLGRMNTEAFF. The DNA of the CDR3 is TGCGCCAGCAGCCTGGGACGGATGAACACTGAAGCTTTCTTT.

The CDR3 DNA is TGTGCCAGCAGTGAAGCTTCTGTTCGTCTCACGAAGACTGAAGCTTTCTTT. It yields the protein CASSEASVRLTKTEAFF. The chain recombines TRBV6-1 with TRBJ1-1, with D uncertain. Germline CDR1 and CDR2: MNHNS and SASEGT. With 0 bases removed from V and 5 bases from J, the gap between germline ends came to 19 bases. The CDR3 extends over 17 amino acids.

J is TRBJ2-5 and V is TRBV9; D not resolved. Trimming stripped 0 bases from V and 2 bases from J, with 8 bases between. The CDR3 is made up of 14 amino acids. The germline CDR1 and CDR2 sequences are SGDLS and YYNGEE. The CDR3 DNA is TGTGCCAGCAGCGTAGGGGCCCCTCAAGAGACCCAGTACTTC. Residues: CASSVGAPQETQYF.

The V call is TRBV28, the J call TRBJ2-1; D might be TRBD2 (6 bases). Trimming removed 5 bases at V and 4 bases at J, with 12 bases between. Germline loops: CDR1 MDHEN, CDR2 SYDVKM. The CDR3 length is 14 residues. The CDR3 here is CASSGSGPYNEQFF. The CDR3 nucleotides are TGTGCCAGCAGTGGGAGCGGGCCTTACAATGAGCAGTTCTTC.

Details on this clone: Sequence at one end of the junction differs from germline and may be a read error. The chain uses TRBV11-3 and TRBJ2-7; a possible D gene is TRBD1 (6 bases). Per the germline V gene, CDR1 is SGHNT and CDR2 is YENEEA. The CDR3 has 16 residues. The CDR3 sequence: CASSLGGTTVSHEQYF. CDR3 DNA: TGTGCCAGCAGCTTAGGAGGGACAACAGTCTCCCACGAGCAGTACTTC.